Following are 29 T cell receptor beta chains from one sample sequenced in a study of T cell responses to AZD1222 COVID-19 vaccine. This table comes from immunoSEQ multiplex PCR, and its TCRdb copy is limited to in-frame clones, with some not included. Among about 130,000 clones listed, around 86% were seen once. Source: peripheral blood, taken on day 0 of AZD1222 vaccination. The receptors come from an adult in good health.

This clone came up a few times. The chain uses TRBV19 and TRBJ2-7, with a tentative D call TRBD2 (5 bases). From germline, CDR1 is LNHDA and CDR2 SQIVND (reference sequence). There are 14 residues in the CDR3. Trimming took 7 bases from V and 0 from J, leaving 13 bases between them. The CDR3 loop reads CASIEGCGSYEQYF. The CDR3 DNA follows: TGTGCCAGTATAGAGGGCTGCGGCTCCTACGAGCAGTACTTC.

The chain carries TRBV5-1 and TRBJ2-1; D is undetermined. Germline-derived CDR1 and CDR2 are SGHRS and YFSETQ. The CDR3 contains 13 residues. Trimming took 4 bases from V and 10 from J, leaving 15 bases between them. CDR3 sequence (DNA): TGCGCCAGCAGCCCGGGCCCCACCGAGGAGCAGTTCTTC. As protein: CASSPGPTEEQFF.

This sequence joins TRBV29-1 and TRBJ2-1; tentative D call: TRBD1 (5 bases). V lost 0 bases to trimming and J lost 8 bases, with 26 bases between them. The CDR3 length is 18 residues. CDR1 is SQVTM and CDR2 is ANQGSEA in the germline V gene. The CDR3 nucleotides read TGCAGCGTTGAAGAACCCCTGGGCAGGGAAGCGTGGCAGGATGAGCAGTTCTTC. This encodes CSVEEPLGREAWQDEQFF.

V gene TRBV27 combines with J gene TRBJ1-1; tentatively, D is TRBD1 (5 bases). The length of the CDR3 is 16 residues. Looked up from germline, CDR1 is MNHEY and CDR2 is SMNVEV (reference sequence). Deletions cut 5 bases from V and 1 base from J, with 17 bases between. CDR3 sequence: CASSTGGWGPNTEAFF. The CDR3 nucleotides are TGTGCCAGCAGTACGGGGGGTTGGGGACCGAACACTGAAGCTTTCTTT.

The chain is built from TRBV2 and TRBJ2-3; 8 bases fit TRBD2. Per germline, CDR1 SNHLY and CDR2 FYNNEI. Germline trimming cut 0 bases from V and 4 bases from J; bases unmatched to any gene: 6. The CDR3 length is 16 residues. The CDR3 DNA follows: TGTGCCAGCAGTGAAGCTGGACTAGCTGTCTCAGATACGCAGTATTTT. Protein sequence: CASSEAGLAVSDTQYF.

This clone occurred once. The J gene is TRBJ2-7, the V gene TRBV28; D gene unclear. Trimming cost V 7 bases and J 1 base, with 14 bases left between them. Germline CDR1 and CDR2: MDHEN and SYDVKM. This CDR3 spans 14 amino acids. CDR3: CASIKAAPSYEQYF. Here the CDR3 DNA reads TGTGCCAGCATTAAGGCAGCTCCGTCCTACGAGCAGTACTTC.

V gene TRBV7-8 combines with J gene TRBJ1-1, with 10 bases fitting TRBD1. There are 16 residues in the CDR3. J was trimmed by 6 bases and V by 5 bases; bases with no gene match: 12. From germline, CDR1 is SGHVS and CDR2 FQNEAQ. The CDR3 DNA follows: TGTGCCAGCAGCCCCCGACAGGGGGCCTTTATGTCTGAAGCTTTCTTT. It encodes CASSPRQGAFMSEAFF.

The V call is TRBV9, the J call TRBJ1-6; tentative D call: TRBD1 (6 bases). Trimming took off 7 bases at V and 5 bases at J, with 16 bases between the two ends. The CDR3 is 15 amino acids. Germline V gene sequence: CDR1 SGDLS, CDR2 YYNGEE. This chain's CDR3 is CASSLGPGDNSPLHF. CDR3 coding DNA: TGTGCCAGCTCCTTGGGGCCAGGGGATAATTCACCCCTCCACTTT.

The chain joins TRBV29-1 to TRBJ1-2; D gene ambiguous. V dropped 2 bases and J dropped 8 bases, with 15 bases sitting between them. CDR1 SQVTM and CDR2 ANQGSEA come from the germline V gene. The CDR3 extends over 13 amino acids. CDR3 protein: CSVESGVLGGYTF. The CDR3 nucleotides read TGCAGCGTTGAAAGCGGGGTATTAGGCGGCTACACCTTC.

The CDR3 loop is CASSPGLAGVTDTQYF. CDR3 DNA: TGTGCCAGCAGCCCGGGACTAGCGGGGGTCACAGATACGCAGTATTTT. The V and J genes are TRBV5-4 and TRBJ2-3; 14 nucleotides match TRBD2. Trimming cost V 4 bases and J 2 bases; bases outside gene matches: 3. CDR1 and CDR2 (germline): SGHNT, YYREEE (reference sequence). The CDR3 covers 16 residues.

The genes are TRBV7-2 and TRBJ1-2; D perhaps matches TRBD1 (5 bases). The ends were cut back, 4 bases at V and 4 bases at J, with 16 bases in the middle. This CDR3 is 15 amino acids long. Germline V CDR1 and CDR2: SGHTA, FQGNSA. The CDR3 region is CASSSKGALGYGYTF. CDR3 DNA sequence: TGTGCCAGCAGCTCGAAAGGGGCATTGGGCTATGGCTACACCTTC.

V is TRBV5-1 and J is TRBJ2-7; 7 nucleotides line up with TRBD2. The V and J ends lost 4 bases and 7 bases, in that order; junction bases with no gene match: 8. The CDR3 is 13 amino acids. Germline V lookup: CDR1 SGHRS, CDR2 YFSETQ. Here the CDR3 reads CASSVFWGGEQYF. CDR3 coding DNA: TGCGCCAGCAGCGTATTTTGGGGGGGTGAGCAGTACTTC.

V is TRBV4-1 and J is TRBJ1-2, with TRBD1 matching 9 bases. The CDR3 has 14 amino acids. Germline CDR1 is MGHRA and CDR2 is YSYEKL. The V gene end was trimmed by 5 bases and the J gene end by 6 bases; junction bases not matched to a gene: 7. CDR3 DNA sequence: TGCGCCAGCAGCTACTCCGGGACAGGGAATGGCTACACCTTC. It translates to CASSYSGTGNGYTF.

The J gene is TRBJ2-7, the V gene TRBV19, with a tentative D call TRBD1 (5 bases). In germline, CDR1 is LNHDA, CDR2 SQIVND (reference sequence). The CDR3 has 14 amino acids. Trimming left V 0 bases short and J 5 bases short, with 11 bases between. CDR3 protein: CASSIDPGYNEQYF. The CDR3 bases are TGTGCCAGTAGTATAGACCCAGGGTACAACGAGCAGTACTTC. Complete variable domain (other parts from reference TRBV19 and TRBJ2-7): DGGITQSPKYLFRKEGQNVTLSCEQNLNHDAMYWYRQDPGQGLRLIYYSQIVNDFQKGDIAEGYSVSREKKESFPLTVTSAQKNPTAFYLCASSIDPGYNEQYFGPGTRLTVT.

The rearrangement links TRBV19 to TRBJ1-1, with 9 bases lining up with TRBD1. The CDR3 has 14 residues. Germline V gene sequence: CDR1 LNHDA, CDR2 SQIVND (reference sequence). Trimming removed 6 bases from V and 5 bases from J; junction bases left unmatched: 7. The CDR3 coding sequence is TGTGCCAGTAGACCGGGACAGGGTTTTACTGAAGCTTTCTTT. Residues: CASRPGQGFTEAFF. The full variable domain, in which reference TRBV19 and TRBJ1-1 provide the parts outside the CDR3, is DGGITQSPKYLFRKEGQNVTLSCEQNLNHDAMYWYRQDPGQGLRLIYYSQIVNDFQKGDIAEGYSVSREKKESFPLTVTSAQKNPTAFYLCASRPGQGFTEAFFGQGTRLTVV.

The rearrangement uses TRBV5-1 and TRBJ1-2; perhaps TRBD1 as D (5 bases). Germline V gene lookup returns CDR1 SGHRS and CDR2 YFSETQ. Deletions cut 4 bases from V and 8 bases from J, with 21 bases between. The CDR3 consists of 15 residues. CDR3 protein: CASSNQRDGMVGYTF. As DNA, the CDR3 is TGCGCCAGCAGCAACCAACGGGACGGGATGGTGGGCTACACCTTC.

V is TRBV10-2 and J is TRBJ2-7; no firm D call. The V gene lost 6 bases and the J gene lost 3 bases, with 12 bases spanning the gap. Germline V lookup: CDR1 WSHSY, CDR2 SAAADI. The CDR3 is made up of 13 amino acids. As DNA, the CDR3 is TGCGCCAGCAGAGCATTGAAAAACTACGAGCAGTACTTC. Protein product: CASRALKNYEQYF.

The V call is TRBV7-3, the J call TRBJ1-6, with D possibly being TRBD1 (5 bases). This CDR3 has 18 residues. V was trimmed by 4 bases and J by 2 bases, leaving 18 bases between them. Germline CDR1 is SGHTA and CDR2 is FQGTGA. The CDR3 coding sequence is TGTGCCAGCAGCTCTCTTATTAAGTGGGGCCCCTATAATTCACCCCTCCACTTT. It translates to CASSSLIKWGPYNSPLHF.

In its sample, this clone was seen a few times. CDR3 bases: TGTGCCAGCAGTGAGTGGGAAGGCGGGCCCCAGCATTTT. It specifies CASSEWEGGPQHF. The V and J genes are TRBV6-4 and TRBJ1-5; D unresolved. V was cut by 3 bases and J by 9 bases, with 12 bases left in between. The CDR3 runs 13 residues. Germline lookup yields CDR1 MRHNA and CDR2 SNTAGT.

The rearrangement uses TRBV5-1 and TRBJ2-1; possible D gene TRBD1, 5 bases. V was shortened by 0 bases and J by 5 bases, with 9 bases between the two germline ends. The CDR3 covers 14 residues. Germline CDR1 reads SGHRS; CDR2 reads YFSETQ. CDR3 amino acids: CASSLDRRNNEQFF. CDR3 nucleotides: TGCGCCAGCAGCTTGGACAGGCGAAACAATGAGCAGTTCTTC.

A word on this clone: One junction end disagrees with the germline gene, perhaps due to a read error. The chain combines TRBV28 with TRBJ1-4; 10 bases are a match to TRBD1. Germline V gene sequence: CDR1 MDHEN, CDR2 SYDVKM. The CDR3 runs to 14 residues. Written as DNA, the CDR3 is TGTGCCAGCAGCAGACAGGGGGCTAAGGAAAAACTGTTTTTT. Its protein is CASSRQGAKEKLFF.

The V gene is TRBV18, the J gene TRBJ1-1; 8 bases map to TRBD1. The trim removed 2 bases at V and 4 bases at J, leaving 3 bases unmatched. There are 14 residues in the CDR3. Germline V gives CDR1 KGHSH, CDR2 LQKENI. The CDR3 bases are TGTGCCAGCTCACCAGTACAGGGGGGCACTGAAGCTTTCTTT. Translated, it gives CASSPVQGGTEAFF.

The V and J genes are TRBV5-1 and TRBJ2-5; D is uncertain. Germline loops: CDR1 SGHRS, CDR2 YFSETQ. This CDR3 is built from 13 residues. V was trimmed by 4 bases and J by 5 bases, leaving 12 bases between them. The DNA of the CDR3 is TGCGCCAGCAGCAGGATGGTGGGTGAGACCCAGTACTTC. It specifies CASSRMVGETQYF.

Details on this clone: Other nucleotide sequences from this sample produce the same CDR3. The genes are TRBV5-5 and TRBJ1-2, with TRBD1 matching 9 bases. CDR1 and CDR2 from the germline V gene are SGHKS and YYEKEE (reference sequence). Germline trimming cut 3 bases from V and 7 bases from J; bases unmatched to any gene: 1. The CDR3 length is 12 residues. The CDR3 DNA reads TGTGCCAGCAGCTGGACAGGGGCTGGCTACACCTTC. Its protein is CASSWTGAGYTF.

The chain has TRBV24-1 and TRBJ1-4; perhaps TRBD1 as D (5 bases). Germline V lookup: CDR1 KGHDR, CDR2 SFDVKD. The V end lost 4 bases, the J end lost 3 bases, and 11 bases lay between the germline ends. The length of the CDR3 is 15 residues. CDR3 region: CATSESGGPNEKLFF. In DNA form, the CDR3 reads TGTGCCACCAGTGAATCGGGGGGACCTAATGAAAAACTGTTTTTT.

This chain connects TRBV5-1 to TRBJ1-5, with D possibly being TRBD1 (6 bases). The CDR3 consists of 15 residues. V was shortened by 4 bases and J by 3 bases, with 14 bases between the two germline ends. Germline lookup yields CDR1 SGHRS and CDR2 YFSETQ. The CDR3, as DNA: TGCGCCAGCAGCCCTGAGGACAGCTACAATCAGCCCCAGCATTTT. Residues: CASSPEDSYNQPQHF.

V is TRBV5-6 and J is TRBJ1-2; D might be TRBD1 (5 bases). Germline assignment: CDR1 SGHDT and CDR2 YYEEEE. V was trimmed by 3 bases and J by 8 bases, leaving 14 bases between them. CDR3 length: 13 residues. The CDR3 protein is CASSSGRRGGYTF. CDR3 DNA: TGTGCCAGCAGCTCGGGACGAAGGGGAGGCTACACCTTC.

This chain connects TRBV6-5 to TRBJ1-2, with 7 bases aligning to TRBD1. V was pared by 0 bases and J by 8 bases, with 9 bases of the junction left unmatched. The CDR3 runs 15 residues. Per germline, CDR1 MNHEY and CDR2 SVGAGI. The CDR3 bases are TGTGCCAGCAGTTACTCTAAGGGGGCGCGGAGGGGCTACACCTTC. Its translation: CASSYSKGARRGYTF.

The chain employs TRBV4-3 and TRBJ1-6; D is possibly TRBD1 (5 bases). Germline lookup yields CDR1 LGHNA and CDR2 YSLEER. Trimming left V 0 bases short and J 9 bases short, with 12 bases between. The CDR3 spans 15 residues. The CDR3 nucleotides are TGCGCCAGCAGCCAAGATTCGGCAGGGCCTTCACCCCTCCACTTT. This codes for CASSQDSAGPSPLHF.